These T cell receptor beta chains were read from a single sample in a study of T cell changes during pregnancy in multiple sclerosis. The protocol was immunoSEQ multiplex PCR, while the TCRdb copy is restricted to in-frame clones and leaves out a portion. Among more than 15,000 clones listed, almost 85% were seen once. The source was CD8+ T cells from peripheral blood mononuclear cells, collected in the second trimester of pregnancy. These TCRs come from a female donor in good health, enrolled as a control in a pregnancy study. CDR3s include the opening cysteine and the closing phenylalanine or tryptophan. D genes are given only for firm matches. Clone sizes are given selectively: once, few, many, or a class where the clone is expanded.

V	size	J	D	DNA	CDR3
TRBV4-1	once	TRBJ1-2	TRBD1	TGCGCCAGCAGCCAAACCCGGGACAGGGGAAATGGCTACACCTTC	CASSQTRDRGNGYTF
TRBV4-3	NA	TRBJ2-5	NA	TGCGCCAGCAGCCGCAGGGGTCAAGAGACCCAGTACTTC	CASSRRGQETQYF
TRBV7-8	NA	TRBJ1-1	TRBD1	TGTGCCAGCAGCCTGACTCGTGGACAGGGGTCTTTGTTCGCTTCTGAAGCTTTCTTT	CASSLTRGQGSLFASEAFF
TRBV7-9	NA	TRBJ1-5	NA	TGTGCCAGCAGCCCCCAAGGTCCTAGTGGCGATCAGCCCCAGCATTTT	CASSPQGPSGDQPQHF
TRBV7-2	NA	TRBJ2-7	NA	TGTGCCAGCAGCCCCTCCGGGACAAACTCCTACGAGCAGTACTTC	CASSPSGTNSYEQYF
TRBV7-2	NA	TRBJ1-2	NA	TGTGCCAGCAGAAAAGGTCGCAGGGGTAACTATGGCTACACCTTC	CASRKGRRGNYGYTF
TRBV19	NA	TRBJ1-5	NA	TGTGCCAGTAGTATGGCCCGACAGGGCAATCAGCCCCAGCATTTT	CASSMARQGNQPQHF
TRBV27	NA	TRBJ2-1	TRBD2	TGTGCCACCCGGAGCGGGGCGGGGCAGTTCTTC	CATRSGAGQFF
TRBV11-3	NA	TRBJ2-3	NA	TGTGCCAGCAGCTCCGGAGGAATTGCCGGGACAGATACGCAGTATTTT	CASSSGGIAGTDTQYF
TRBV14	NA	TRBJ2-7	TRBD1	TGTGCCAGCAGCCAGGTCGACAGGGGGCTTTTTTACGAGCAGTACTTC	CASSQVDRGLFYEQYF
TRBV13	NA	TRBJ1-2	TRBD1	TGTGCCAGCAGCTGGGACAGGGTCAGGGGCTACACCTTC	CASSWDRVRGYTF
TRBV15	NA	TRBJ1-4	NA	TGTGCCACCAGCAGAGGCAAAAGGGGGACGAATGAAAAACTGTTTTTT	CATSRGKRGTNEKLFF
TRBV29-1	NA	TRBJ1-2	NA	TGCAGCGTGGAGGGCCCCCTCGGCTACACCTTC	CSVEGPLGYTF
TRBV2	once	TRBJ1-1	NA	TGTGCCAGCAGTGAAACATACGGGGTCGCCGATAAACAGTTT	CASSETYGVADKQF
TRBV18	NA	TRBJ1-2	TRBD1	TGTGCCAGCTCACGAGGGACAGTCTACGATGGCTACACCTTC	CASSRGTVYDGYTF
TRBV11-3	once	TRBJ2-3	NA	TGTGCCAGCAGCTTCGCAGATACGCAGTATTTT	CASSFADTQYF
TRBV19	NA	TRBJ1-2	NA	TGTGCCAGCCTACGGTTAGACACCTTC	CASLRLDTF
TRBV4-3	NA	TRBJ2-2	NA	TGCGCCAGCAGCCTACAGGGTTCGAACACCGGGGAGCTGTTTTTT	CASSLQGSNTGELFF